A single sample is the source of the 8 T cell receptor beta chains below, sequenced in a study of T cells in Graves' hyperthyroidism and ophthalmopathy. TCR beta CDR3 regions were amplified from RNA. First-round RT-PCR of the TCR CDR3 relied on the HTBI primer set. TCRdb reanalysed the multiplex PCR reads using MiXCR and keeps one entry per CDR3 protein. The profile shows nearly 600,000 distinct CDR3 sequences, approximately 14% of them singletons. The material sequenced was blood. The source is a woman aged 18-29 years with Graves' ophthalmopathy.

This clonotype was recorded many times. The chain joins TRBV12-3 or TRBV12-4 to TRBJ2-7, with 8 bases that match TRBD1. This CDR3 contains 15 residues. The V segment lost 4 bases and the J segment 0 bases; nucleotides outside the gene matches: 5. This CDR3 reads CASSSAGTGSYEQYF. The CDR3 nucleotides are TGTGCCAGCAGTTCAGCAGGGACAGGCTCCTACGAGCAGTACTTC.

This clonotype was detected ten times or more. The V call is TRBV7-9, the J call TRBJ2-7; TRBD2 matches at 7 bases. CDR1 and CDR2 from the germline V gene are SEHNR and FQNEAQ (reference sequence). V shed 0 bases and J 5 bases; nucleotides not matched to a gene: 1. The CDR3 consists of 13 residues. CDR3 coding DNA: TGTGCCAGCAGCTTAGCAGCGGGGAACGAGCAGTACTTC. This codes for CASSLAAGNEQYF.

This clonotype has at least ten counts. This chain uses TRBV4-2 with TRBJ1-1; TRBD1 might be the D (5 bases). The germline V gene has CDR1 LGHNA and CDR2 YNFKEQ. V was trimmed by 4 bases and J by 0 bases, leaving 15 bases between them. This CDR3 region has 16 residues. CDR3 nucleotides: TGTGCCAGCAGCCCCCGGGACTACGGGTTGAACACTGAAGCTTTCTTT. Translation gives CASSPRDYGLNTEAFF.

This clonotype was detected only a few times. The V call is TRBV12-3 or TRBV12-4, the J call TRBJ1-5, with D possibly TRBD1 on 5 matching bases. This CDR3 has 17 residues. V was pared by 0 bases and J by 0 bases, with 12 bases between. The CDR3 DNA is TGTGCCAGCAGTTTAGCAACCGGGACTTATAGCAATCAGCCCCAGCATTTT. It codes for CASSLATGTYSNQPQHF.

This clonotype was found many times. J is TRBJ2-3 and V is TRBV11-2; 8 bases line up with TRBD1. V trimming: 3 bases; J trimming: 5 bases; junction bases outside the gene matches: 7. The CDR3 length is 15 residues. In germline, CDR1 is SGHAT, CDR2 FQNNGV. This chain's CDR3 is CASSFSDRVVDTQYF. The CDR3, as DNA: TGTGCCAGCAGCTTCTCGGACAGGGTTGTAGATACGCAGTATTTT. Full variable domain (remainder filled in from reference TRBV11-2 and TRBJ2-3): EAGVAQSPRYKIIEKRQSVAFWCNPISGHATLYWYQQILGQGPKLLIQFQNNGVVDDSQLPKDRFSAERLKGVDSTLKIQPAKLEDSAVYLCASSFSDRVVDTQYFGPGTRLTVL.

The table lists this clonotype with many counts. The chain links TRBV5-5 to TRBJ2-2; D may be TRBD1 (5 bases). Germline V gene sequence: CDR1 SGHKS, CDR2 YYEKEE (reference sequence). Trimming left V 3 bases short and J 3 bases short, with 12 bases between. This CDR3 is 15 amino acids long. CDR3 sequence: CASSSYRRYTGELFF. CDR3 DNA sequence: TGTGCCAGCAGCTCATACAGGAGATACACCGGGGAGCTGTTTTTT.

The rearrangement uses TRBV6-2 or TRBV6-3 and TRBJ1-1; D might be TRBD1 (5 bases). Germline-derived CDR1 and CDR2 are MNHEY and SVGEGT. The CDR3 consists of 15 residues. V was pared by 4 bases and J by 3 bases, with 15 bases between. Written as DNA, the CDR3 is TGTGCCAGCAGTTCCCCCCAGGGTGGGCACACTGAAGCTTTCTTT. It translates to CASSSPQGGHTEAFF.

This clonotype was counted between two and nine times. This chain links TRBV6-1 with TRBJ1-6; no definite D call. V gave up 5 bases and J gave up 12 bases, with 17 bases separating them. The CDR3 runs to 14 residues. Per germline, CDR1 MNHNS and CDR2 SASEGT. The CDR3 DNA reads TGTGCCAGCAGTTCGTTACAGATGACGAAACCCCTCCACTTT. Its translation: CASSSLQMTKPLHF.